The T cell receptor (beta chain) under discussion was sequenced for a study of vaccination and CD4 T cells after COVID-19. Specified treatment: roughly 10-day PBMC culture with coronavirus spike peptide pools or control peptides (ViraFEST assay). This clonotype has a handful of counts. The antigen is undetermined. Germline V gene lookup returns CDR1 GTSNPN and CDR2 SVGIG (reference sequence). The ends were cut back, 3 bases at V and 2 bases at J, with 11 bases in the middle. The CDR3 spans 15 residues. Oncomine TCR Beta short-read sequencing was applied to DNA from cultured CD4+ T cells. TCRdb redid the calling of the PCR reads with MiXCR, one entry per CDR3 protein. The data contain 11,000 to 15,000 distinct CDR3 sequences, 27% of them seen just once; the ten biggest clones take up 8% to 9.5%.

The source is a human donor who had recovered from COVID-19. The chain couples TRBV30 to TRBJ1-6, with D hard to call. Input material: CD4+ T cells from blood, cultured in vitro. In nucleotides, the CDR3 is TGTGCCTGGAGGGGTGTACGCACCTATAATTCACCCCTCCACTTT. It yields the protein CAWRGVRTYNSPLHF.